The next 4 T cell receptor beta chains were all read from a single sample in a study of blood T cell repertoires in COVID-19. Using immunoSEQ multiplex PCR, the repertoire was profiled, and TCRdb retains in-frame clones only, with some absent. Here the sample spans tens of thousands of clones, more than 75% being singletons. Sequencing was performed on peripheral blood. These receptor sequences come from a man in his forties or fifties with active or convalescent COVID-19.

The V gene is TRBV7-6, the J gene TRBJ2-2; the match to TRBD1 covers 7 bases. CDR3 length: 14 amino acids. The ends lost 4 bases at V and 7 bases at J; junction bases unmatched: 6. Germline V gives CDR1 SGHVS, CDR2 FNYEAQ. The CDR3 spells CASSSQGNLGELFF. The CDR3 nucleotides read TGTGCCAGCAGCTCACAGGGGAACCTCGGGGAGCTGTTTTTT.

The rearrangement links TRBV23-1 to TRBJ2-3; 9 nucleotides line up with TRBD2. TRBV23-1 is an ORF, with its function uncertain. The CDR3 has 15 residues. The V segment lost 8 bases and the J segment 2 bases; nucleotides outside the gene matches: 8. The CDR3 sequence is CASLLAGFSTDTQYF. CDR3 bases: TGCGCCAGCCTCCTAGCGGGGTTTTCCACAGATACGCAGTATTTT.

The chain carries TRBV5-1 and TRBJ1-2, with TRBD1 matching 8 bases. The germline CDR1 and CDR2 sequences are SGHRS and YFSETQ. This CDR3 contains 13 residues. Trimming cost V 4 bases and J 5 bases; bases outside gene matches: 4. The CDR3 region is CASSPGGGYGYTF. CDR3 coding DNA: TGCGCCAGCAGCCCAGGGGGCGGTTATGGCTACACCTTC.

V usage is TRBV6-4 and J usage is TRBJ2-2; D ambiguous. Germline V CDR1 and CDR2: MRHNA, SNTAGT. The CDR3 has 13 amino acids. Deletions cut 11 bases from V and 1 base from J, with 11 bases between. The CDR3 sequence is CARRGGNTGELFF. The CDR3 DNA sequence: TGTGCCCGCCGTGGCGGGAACACCGGGGAGCTGTTTTTT.